This TCR beta chain is drawn from a study of blood T cell repertoires in COVID-19. The overall study: Sources were T cells, B-cell-depleted T cells, or PBMCs; the material itself was cDNA or gDNA.

The CDR3 covers 16 residues. Germline CDR1 and CDR2: SGHRS and YFSETQ. V dropped 0 bases and J dropped 4; count of bases not matched to a gene: 6. The protocol was immunoSEQ multiplex PCR, while the TCRdb copy is restricted to in-frame clones and leaves out a portion. The sample contains about 160,000 clones, over 85% of which appear only once. The sequence was obtained from an older woman with COVID-19, enrolled during active disease. The chain has TRBV5-1 and TRBJ2-2; 7 nucleotides align to TRBD2. The sample taken for sequencing was peripheral blood. The CDR3 is CASSLDRGDVTGELFF. The CDR3 nucleotides read TGCGCCAGCAGCTTGGATCGGGGGGACGTCACCGGGGAGCTGTTTTTT.